This TCR beta chain was sequenced for a study of T cell responses to AZD1222 COVID-19 vaccine. Losses at the gene ends were 3 bases for V and 4 bases for J; bases not matched to a gene: 9. CDR1 is MNHNS, CDR2 SASEGT, per germline. This CDR3 region has 16 residues. Sequencing used immunoSEQ multiplex PCR; TCRdb keeps in-frame clones, though not all of them. Of approximately 100,000 clones in the sample, around 85% are singletons; the top ten hold about 4.6%. Source: peripheral blood, taken 28 days after the second AZD1222 dose. This sequence was found in an adult who received the AZD1222 COVID-19 vaccine. This chain connects TRBV6-1 to TRBJ1-5, with 7 bases that match TRBD1. The CDR3 here is CASSDPHRGPNQPQHF. CDR3 DNA sequence: TGTGCCAGCAGTGACCCCCACAGGGGACCGAATCAGCCCCAGCATTTT.